These T cell receptor beta chains were read from a single sample in a study of T cells in Graves' hyperthyroidism and ophthalmopathy. In TCRdb, the multiplex PCR reads were re-called with MiXCR into one record per CDR3 protein. This sample yields 250,000 to 400,000 distinct CDR3 sequences, of which roughly 15% are seen a single time; 34% belongs to the top ten. The sequenced sample was blood. Source of these receptors: a woman aged 35 to 49 with Graves' ophthalmopathy. CDR3s leave out the opening cysteine and the closing phenylalanine or tryptophan. The order of the fields is D gene, V gene, CDR3 protein. D genes are given only for firm matches.

d_gene: .
v_gene: TRBV20-1
CDR3aa: SARDRGPLGFNEQL

d_gene: .
v_gene: TRBV7-9
CDR3aa: ASSLQSGDEQF

d_gene: .
v_gene: TRBV20-1
CDR3aa: SAISSVAYGYT

d_gene: .
v_gene: TRBV24-1
CDR3aa: ATSGAGQETQY

d_gene: TRBD1
v_gene: TRBV6-1
CDR3aa: ASVLTGGGYEQY

d_gene: .
v_gene: TRBV12-3/TRBV12-4
CDR3aa: ASSFQGDTEAF

d_gene: .
v_gene: TRBV20-1
CDR3aa: SASTGPSPLH

d_gene: .
v_gene: TRBV4-2
CDR3aa: ASSQDGGMNTEAF

d_gene: .
v_gene: TRBV7-9
CDR3aa: ASSAGGTREQF

d_gene: .
v_gene: TRBV6-1
CDR3aa: ASSEGPGVQPQH

d_gene: .
v_gene: TRBV12-3/TRBV12-4
CDR3aa: ASSLESAGSGNTIY

d_gene: .
v_gene: TRBV5-4
CDR3aa: ASSLSGQTYGYT

d_gene: .
v_gene: TRBV27
CDR3aa: ASSLRDGYEQY

d_gene: .
v_gene: TRBV3-1
CDR3aa: ASSLGSGARYQETQY

d_gene: .
v_gene: TRBV6-1
CDR3aa: ASRPSRDSPLH

d_gene: .
v_gene: TRBV6-1
CDR3aa: ASSEAGAVYNEQF

d_gene: .
v_gene: TRBV30
CDR3aa: AWSSGSFQDSWGYT

d_gene: .
v_gene: TRBV15
CDR3aa: ATSIQMNTKAF

d_gene: TRBD2
v_gene: TRBV7-9
CDR3aa: ASSLGGLAGSEQY

d_gene: .
v_gene: TRBV12-3/TRBV12-4
CDR3aa: ASTFTGYTGELF

d_gene: .
v_gene: TRBV29-1
CDR3aa: SVAWQQETQY

d_gene: TRBD1
v_gene: TRBV10-3
CDR3aa: AISESTGNNEQF

d_gene: TRBD2
v_gene: TRBV28
CDR3aa: ASRSSGGWDNEQF

d_gene: .
v_gene: TRBV3-1
CDR3aa: GSSQSPTISGTQY

d_gene: .
v_gene: TRBV27
CDR3aa: ASSFGIGSGNTIY

d_gene: .
v_gene: TRBV30
CDR3aa: AWKMDSGRTEAF

d_gene: TRBD1
v_gene: TRBV18
CDR3aa: ASSLPTDRGFYNEQF

d_gene: TRBD2
v_gene: TRBV11-2
CDR3aa: ASSPTLAGGSTGELF

d_gene: TRBD2
v_gene: TRBV24-1
CDR3aa: ATSDFGAGAKYEQF

d_gene: TRBD2
v_gene: TRBV24-1
CDR3aa: ATSDRGLAGGNEQF

d_gene: .
v_gene: TRBV15
CDR3aa: ATSRDRVPANSPLH

d_gene: TRBD1
v_gene: TRBV12-3/TRBV12-4
CDR3aa: ASSLRTGFTGELF